Listed here are 4 T cell receptor beta chains from one sample, sequenced in a study of shared clonotypes between healthy human individuals. Naivety among CD8 cells was defined by CD45RO negativity and positive CCR7 selection, thereby excluding terminally differentiated effector memory CD45RA+ cells. Repertoires were generated with immunoSEQ multiplex PCR, while TCRdb's copy carries only in-frame clones and drops some. The repertoire holds about 2.1 million clones, with about 93% as singletons. The specimen was naive CD8+ T cells from PBMCs. The receptor source for this set is a man aged 18 to 29 in good health. Some clones in this sample may be carry-over from other donors' samples.

Concerning this clone: Other DNA sequences in this specimen translate into the identical CDR3. V gene TRBV6-5 combines with J gene TRBJ2-1; tentative D call: TRBD2 (5 bases). CDR1 is MNHEY, CDR2 SVGAGI, per germline. Deletions cut 2 bases from V and 5 bases from J, with 7 bases between. The CDR3 is 13 amino acids. The CDR3 region is CASSYPGNNEQFF. The CDR3 DNA reads as TGTGCCAGCAGTTACCCCGGGAACAATGAGCAGTTCTTC.

This chain uses TRBV10-3 with TRBJ2-7; no clear D. Germline values: CDR1 ENHRY, CDR2 SYGVKD. Trimming shortened V by 6 bases and J by 5 bases, and 17 bases separated the two germline ends. This CDR3 region has 14 residues. The CDR3, as DNA: TGTGCCATCAGGACCGGGCCAGGCGGAAACGAGCAGTACTTC. Its protein product is CAIRTGPGGNEQYF.

The V and J genes are TRBV7-9 and TRBJ1-5; 7 nucleotides match TRBD1. Germline-derived CDR1 and CDR2 are SEHNR and FQNEAQ (reference sequence). The junction had 3 bases not matched to a gene; V was cut back by 4 bases and J by 9 bases. This CDR3 comprises 12 residues. The CDR3 protein is CASSSQGGPQHF. DNA of the CDR3: TGTGCCAGCAGCTCGCAGGGGGGGCCCCAGCATTTT.

The rearrangement uses TRBV2 and TRBJ1-1; 9 bases align to TRBD1. Germline trimming cut 5 bases from V and 1 base from J; bases unmatched to any gene: 8. The CDR3 has 16 amino acids. CDR1 is SNHLY and CDR2 is FYNNEI in the germline V gene. CDR3 residues: CASSISPTGGNTEAFF. CDR3 DNA sequence: TGTGCCAGCAGTATTTCCCCGACAGGGGGGAACACTGAAGCTTTCTTT.